The 28 T cell receptor beta chains below were found in one sample sequenced in a study of T cell repertoires in cytomegalovirus infection. TCRdb reprocessed the reads with MiXCR, giving one entry per CDR3 protein. This table has about 700,000 distinct CDR3 sequences, roughly 36% appearing once. For these TCRs, the target antigens are not known. The source was cultured PBMCs, collected from culture after CMV antigen stimulation. All receptors come from a human donor in good health (CMV status not recorded). Some clones in this sample may be carry-over from other donors' samples.

As DNA, the CDR3 is TGTGCCAGCAGCACGTACATAAACAATGAGCAGTTCTTC. It translates to CASSTYINNEQFF. The chain is built from TRBV7-8 and TRBJ2-1; no clear D. CDR1 is SGHVS, CDR2 FQNEAQ, per germline. Deletions cut 5 bases from V and 5 bases from J, with 10 bases between. The CDR3 is 13 amino acids.

CDR3 coding DNA: TGTGCCAGCAGTTACCGTCCGTACGAGTGGGGACTAAGTGGCCAAGAGACCCAGTACTTC. Translated, it gives CASSYRPYEWGLSGQETQYF. The V and J genes are TRBV6-2 or TRBV6-3 and TRBJ2-5, with 7 bases lining up with TRBD2. The CDR3 length is 20 residues. The ends lost 2 bases at V and 1 base at J; junction bases unmatched: 19. The germline V gene has CDR1 MNHEY and CDR2 SVGEGT.

This clonotype has at least ten counts. The chain couples TRBV7-2 to TRBJ1-1; TRBD1 might be the D (6 bases). Germline V gene lookup returns CDR1 SGHTA and CDR2 FQGNSA. Trimming removed 8 bases from V and 1 base from J, with 26 bases in between. The CDR3 loop spans 18 amino acids. DNA for the CDR3: TGTGCCAGCCTTAAGGGGGTCCGGGACGGCGGGAGGAACACTGAAGCTTTCTTT. As protein: CASLKGVRDGGRNTEAFF. The whole variable domain, remainder taken from reference TRBV7-2 and TRBJ1-1, is GAGVSQSPSNKVTEKGKDVELRCDPISGHTALYWYRQSLGQGLEFLIYFQGNSAPDKSGLPSDRFSAERTGGSVSTLTIQRTQQEDSAVYLCASLKGVRDGGRNTEAFFGQGTRLTVV.

This clonotype was counted many times. V is TRBV7-8 and J is TRBJ1-5, with TRBD1 matching over 8 bases. The V segment lost 1 base and the J segment 3 bases; nucleotides outside the gene matches: 11. This CDR3 contains 18 residues. Germline CDR1 SGHVS, CDR2 FQNEAQ. DNA of the CDR3: TGTGCCAGCAGCTTAGTAGCCCACACAGGGGGAAACAATCAGCCCCAGCATTTT. It codes for CASSLVAHTGGNNQPQHF.

The chain joins TRBV14 to TRBJ1-1; 8 bases align to TRBD1. Germline assignment: CDR1 SGHDN and CDR2 FVKESK. The trim removed 1 base at V and 2 bases at J, leaving 18 bases unmatched. CDR3 size: 20 residues. The CDR3 coding sequence is TGTGCCAGCAGCCAAGGGAGGAGGGGGACAGGACAAAGAAGAAACACTGAAGCTTTCTTT. It encodes CASSQGRRGTGQRRNTEAFF.

This clonotype has a handful of counts. The chain recombines TRBV7-9 with TRBJ2-7; D unclear. Per germline, CDR1 SEHNR and CDR2 FQNEAQ (reference sequence). The V and J ends lost 5 bases and 6 bases respectively, with 8 bases between them. The CDR3 has 11 amino acids. CDR3 coding DNA: TGTGCCAGCAGCGTTCCGGGCGAGCAGTACTTC. Translating gives CASSVPGEQYF.

CDR3: CASRAEVHDTDTQYF. DNA of the CDR3: TGTGCCAGCAGAGCGGAGGTACACGACACAGATACGCAGTATTTT. This chain joins TRBV5-4 and TRBJ2-3; D is perhaps TRBD2 (5 bases). The CDR3 sequence is 15 residues long. V was shortened by 5 bases and J by 2 bases, with 15 bases between the two germline ends. Germline V gives CDR1 SGHNT, CDR2 YYREEE (reference sequence).

This clonotype was detected only a few times. J is TRBJ2-7 and V is TRBV12-3 or TRBV12-4; the D gene is possibly TRBD1 (6 bases). The CDR3 has 13 amino acids. V was clipped by 4 bases and J by 3 bases, with 10 bases between them. The CDR3 bases are TGTGCCAGCAGTTACACAGGGTTCTACGAGCAGTACTTC. As protein: CASSYTGFYEQYF.

This clonotype has more than one count but fewer than ten. The V gene is TRBV15, the J gene TRBJ2-1, with 7 bases aligning to TRBD2. The ends lost 4 bases at V and 6 bases at J; junction bases unmatched: 12. Germline V gene lookup returns CDR1 LNHNV and CDR2 YYDKDF (reference sequence). The CDR3 has 16 residues. The CDR3 protein is CATSTAGDYLFNEQFF. CDR3 in DNA: TGTGCCACCAGCACCGCGGGGGACTATCTCTTCAATGAGCAGTTCTTC.

This chain links TRBV12-3 or TRBV12-4 with TRBJ2-6; D gene unclear. The CDR3 is 17 residues long. V was clipped by 6 bases and J by 0 bases, with 15 bases between them. The CDR3 coding sequence is TGTGCCAGCAGCCTCGGTGATCTGGGCTCTGGGGCCAACGTCCTGACTTTC. It specifies CASSLGDLGSGANVLTF.

CDR3 protein: CASSVDSRNTIYF. DNA of the CDR3: TGTGCCAGCAGTGTCGACAGCCGAAACACCATATATTTT. The rearrangement links TRBV2 to TRBJ1-3; tentatively, D is TRBD1 (5 bases). V lost 4 bases, J lost 5 bases, and 9 bases lay in between. The CDR3 contains 13 residues. Per the germline V gene, CDR1 is SNHLY and CDR2 is FYNNEI.

In DNA form, the CDR3 reads TGTGCCAGCTCATACTCCCCCACTAGCGGACAGAACGAGCAGTACTTC. It codes for CASSYSPTSGQNEQYF. The rearrangement uses TRBV18 and TRBJ2-7, with TRBD2 matching 8 bases. The CDR3 is 16 residues long. Per germline, CDR1 KGHSH and CDR2 LQKENI. The V and J ends lost 5 bases and 5 bases, in that order; junction bases with no gene match: 14.

This chain links TRBV6-1 with TRBJ1-1; perhaps TRBD1 as D (6 bases). This CDR3 comprises 13 residues. V was cut by 7 bases and J by 1 base, with 10 bases left in between. Looked up from germline, CDR1 is MNHNS and CDR2 is SASEGT. In DNA form, the CDR3 reads TGTGCCAGCAAACCGACAGGGAACACTGAAGCTTTCTTT. Its protein product is CASKPTGNTEAFF.

The chain is built from TRBV6-1 and TRBJ2-4, with a weak D call TRBD2 (6 bases). Trimming left V 1 base short and J 1 base short, with 14 bases between. The CDR3 sequence is 17 residues long. Germline CDR1 and CDR2: MNHNS and SASEGT. The CDR3 loop is CASSEGSGVSAKNIQYF. The DNA for the CDR3 is TGTGCCAGCAGTGAAGGGTCGGGGGTCTCCGCCAAAAACATTCAGTACTTC.

This clonotype showed up many times. This chain uses TRBV7-2 with TRBJ1-5, with D hard to call. Trimming stripped 2 bases from V and 6 bases from J, with 14 bases between. This CDR3 has 15 amino acids. CDR1 and CDR2 (germline): SGHTA, FQGNSA. CDR3 protein: CASSLMGRAGQPQHF. The CDR3 coding sequence is TGTGCCAGCAGCTTAATGGGTAGGGCGGGTCAGCCCCAGCATTTT.

This clonotype appeared a few times. This rearrangement joins TRBV7-2 to TRBJ2-1; no clear D gene. Germline V CDR1 and CDR2: SGHTA, FQGNSA. The V end lost 2 bases, the J end lost 8 bases, and 7 bases lay between the germline ends. The CDR3 has 12 amino acids. The CDR3 DNA follows: TGTGCCAGCAGCTTATTGAGTTATGAGCAGTTCTTC. This codes for CASSLLSYEQFF.

As regards this clonotype: A much larger clone differs from this one at a single base, so this may be a read error. This sequence joins TRBV7-2 and TRBJ1-5; D might be TRBD1 (6 bases). The CDR3 spans 15 residues. Germline loops: CDR1 SGHTA, CDR2 FQGNSA. V gave up 3 bases and J gave up 1 base, with 10 bases separating them. The CDR3: CASSFCQGSNQPQHF. The CDR3 nucleotides are TGTGCCAGCAGCTTCTGCCAGGGGAGCAATCAGCCCCAGCATTTT.

This clonotype was counted many times. This chain's CDR3 is CASSLSGHSTDTQYF. CDR3 sequence (DNA): TGTGCCAGCAGCCTCTCGGGACACTCCACAGATACGCAGTATTTT. The chain recombines TRBV7-2 with TRBJ2-3, with D maybe TRBD1 (6 bases). Germline CDR1 reads SGHTA; CDR2 reads FQGNSA. Trimming cost V 5 bases and J 2 bases, with 14 bases left between them. This CDR3 spans 15 amino acids.

The gene calls are TRBV6-5 and TRBJ1-1; the D is unclear. The germline V and J ends were trimmed by 8 bases and 1 base, with 14 bases remaining between them. Per the germline V gene, CDR1 is MNHEY and CDR2 is SVGAGI. The CDR3 is 14 residues long. DNA for the CDR3: TGTGCCAGCTTTACAGACCCACAGAACACTGAAGCTTTCTTT. This sequence encodes CASFTDPQNTEAFF.

The V and J genes are TRBV10-3 and TRBJ2-1; TRBD2 matches 7 bases. Germline trimming cut 1 base from V and 7 bases from J; bases unmatched to any gene: 7. The CDR3 runs 15 residues. CDR1 and CDR2 from the germline V gene are ENHRY and SYGVKD. The CDR3 region is CAISEWLAGLNEQFF. DNA for the CDR3: TGTGCCATCAGTGAGTGGTTAGCGGGTCTTAATGAGCAGTTCTTC.

This clonotype appeared a few times. This chain joins TRBV12-3 or TRBV12-4 and TRBJ2-1, with TRBD2 identical over 11 bases. J was trimmed by 7 bases and V by 9 bases; bases with no gene match: 11. The CDR3 totals 15 residues. CDR3 nucleotide sequence: TGTGCCAGTACGAGAACTAGCGGGAGTAGGAATGAGCAGTTCTTC. Its translation is CASTRTSGSRNEQFF.

V gene TRBV19 combines with J gene TRBJ1-3; D gene uncertain. Germline V gene lookup returns CDR1 LNHDA and CDR2 SQIVND (reference sequence). Deletions cut 7 bases from V and 0 bases from J, with 10 bases between. The CDR3 runs to 14 residues. Written as DNA, the CDR3 is TGTGCCAGTACCGGGATACTCTCTGGAAACACCATATATTTT. Translating gives CASTGILSGNTIYF.

For this clonotype: This is likely a read error, given that the CDR3 carries no conserved phenylalanine or tryptophan at its end. This sequence joins TRBV6-1 and TRBJ1-3; no definite D call. CDR1 is MNHNS and CDR2 is SASEGT in the germline V gene. This CDR3 is built from 16 residues. V dropped 6 bases and J dropped 4 bases, with 19 bases sitting between them. The CDR3 DNA reads TGTGCCAGCAGCCGAGGTCCGGTAGGAAGAGGAAACACCATATATTTG. Translating it yields CASSRGPVGRGNTIYL.

The chain carries TRBV12-3 or TRBV12-4 and TRBJ1-3, with D perhaps TRBD1 (6 bases). V shed 7 bases and J shed 0 bases, with 13 bases lying between them. This CDR3 has 15 amino acids. DNA for the CDR3: TGTGCCAGCACCCCAACAGGGTACTCTGGAAACACCATATATTTT. It yields the protein CASTPTGYSGNTIYF.

In this sample, this clonotype turned up a few times. The chain employs TRBV12-3 or TRBV12-4 and TRBJ1-2; the D gene is possibly TRBD1 (6 bases). The V and J ends lost 2 bases and 0 bases respectively, with 16 bases between them. The CDR3 length is 17 residues. The CDR3 reads CASSLSGEQTANYGYTF. The CDR3 nucleotides read TGTGCCAGCAGTTTATCAGGGGAACAAACTGCTAACTATGGCTACACCTTC.

This sequence joins TRBV10-3 and TRBJ2-1; TRBD1 matches at 10 bases. Germline V gene lookup returns CDR1 ENHRY and CDR2 SYGVKD. CDR3 size: 17 residues. J gave up 1 base and V 3 bases, and 6 bases lay outside the gene matches. CDR3 protein: CAISEGTGVRSYNEQFF. CDR3 DNA: TGTGCCATCAGTGAAGGGACAGGGGTAAGGTCCTACAATGAGCAGTTCTTC.

This clonotype was recorded a few times. The CDR3 reads CASRGDVPSTDTQYF. The CDR3 DNA reads as TGCGCCAGCAGGGGGGATGTCCCTAGCACAGATACGCAGTATTTT. The chain combines TRBV5-1 with TRBJ2-3, with D perhaps matching TRBD1 or TRBD2 (5 bases each). Looked up from germline, CDR1 is SGHRS and CDR2 is YFSETQ. The CDR3 runs to 15 residues. V lost 5 bases, J lost 0 bases, and 13 bases lay in between.

J is TRBJ2-3 and V is TRBV6-2 or TRBV6-3; D possibly corresponds to TRBD2 (6 bases). This CDR3 has 16 residues. Germline assignment: CDR1 MNHEY and CDR2 SVGEGT. V lost 4 bases to trimming and J lost 0 bases, with 14 bases between them. CDR3 in DNA: TGTGCCAGCAGTTCCCCAGGGACTCCTAGCACAGATACGCAGTATTTT. Protein sequence: CASSSPGTPSTDTQYF.